These 16 T cell receptor beta chains came from one sample sequenced in a study of T cell clonality in common variable immunodeficiency. Study-wide findings and caveats: Fewer deletions and N-nucleotide insertions were reportedly seen in common variable immunodeficiency TCR beta sequences.

These receptors have no identified antigens. Sequenced by immunoSEQ multiplex PCR; TCRdb stores in-frame clones only, minus some. Listed for the sample are about 28,000 clones, none seen a single time. The sequencing sample was made of peripheral blood mononuclear cells. These receptors all stem from a human donor with common variable immunodeficiency.

As concerns this clone: Read data end 3 residues before the CDR3 end; the end is taken from the germline J gene. The chain has TRBV6-2 or TRBV6-3 and TRBJ1-5, with TRBD1 as a possible D gene (6 bases). CDR3 size: 14 residues. Germline CDR1 reads MNHEY; CDR2 reads SVGEGT. V lost 6 bases, J lost 2 bases, and 11 bases lay in between. CDR3 bases read: TGTGCCAGCAGCCTTGGGGGCGGCAATCAGCCC. This sequence encodes CASSLGGGNQP. The CDR3, in full, reads CASSLGGGNQPQHF.

This clone was found a few times. The read stops 3 residues short of the end of the CDR3; the missing end is completed from the germline J gene. The V gene is TRBV7-9, the J gene TRBJ1-3; D not certain. The V end was cut by 6 bases, the J end by 4 bases, with 10 bases between. The CDR3 runs to 13 residues. Germline CDR1 and CDR2: SEHNR and FQNEAQ (reference sequence). The CDR3 sequence: CASRGGLGNTIYF. The CDR3 DNA, read in part, is TGTGCCAGCAGAGGAGGGCTCGGAAACACC.

This clone was observed a handful of times. The read ends 3 residues shy of where the CDR3 ends; the end is completed using the germline J gene. This chain joins TRBV5-6 and TRBJ2-5, with a possible D match to TRBD1 (6 bases). The CDR3 extends over 13 amino acids. V lost 3 bases and J lost 2, with 8 bases in between. Germline V gives CDR1 SGHDT, CDR2 YYEEEE. CDR3 DNA (partial): TGTGCCAGCAGCTATCAGGGGCAAGAGACC. Its translation: CASSYQGQET. From start to end, the CDR3 is CASSYQGQETQYF.

This clone was counted many times. The DNA ends 3 residues before the CDR3 does, and the rest of the CDR3 is filled in from the germline J gene. The V and J genes are TRBV7-3 and TRBJ2-1; 10 bases map to TRBD2. The germline gives CDR1 SGHTA, CDR2 FQGTGA. J was trimmed by 1 base and V by 1 base; bases with no gene match: 1. The CDR3 is 16 residues long. The CDR3 bases that were read are TGTGCCAGCAGCTTAAATAGCGGGGGGTCCTACAATGAG. Encoded protein: CASSLNSGGSYNE. The whole CDR3 is CASSLNSGGSYNEQFF.

Many counts were recorded for this clone. The CDR3 extends 3 residues past the end of the read, so its final part is completed from the germline J gene. The chain links TRBV19 to TRBJ1-2; tentatively, D is TRBD1 (5 bases). Per the germline V gene, CDR1 is LNHDA and CDR2 is SQIVND (reference sequence). The CDR3 loop spans 13 amino acids. This CDR3 is CASSIVGRAGYTF. Incomplete CDR3 DNA: TGTGCCAGTAGTATAGTGGGCAGGGCAGGC.

Many counts were recorded for this clone. The CDR3 extends 3 residues past the end of the read, so its final part is completed from the germline J gene. The rearrangement joins TRBV5-4 to TRBJ1-3; the D gene is possibly TRBD1 (5 bases). The CDR3 spans 16 residues. Germline V gives CDR1 SGHNT, CDR2 YYREEE (reference sequence). The V end was cut by 3 bases, the J end by 0 bases, with 13 bases between. Here the CDR3 reads CASSSNLQDSGNTIYF. CDR3 DNA, as far as it was read: TGTGCCAGCAGCTCGAACTTACAGGACTCTGGAAACACC.

In this sample, this clone turned up many times. With the read ending 3 residues before the CDR3 end, the germline J gene is used to fill in that end. V usage is TRBV9 and J usage is TRBJ2-5; perhaps TRBD2 as D (6 bases). V was clipped by 1 base and J by 4 bases, with 14 bases between them. The germline gives CDR1 SGDLS, CDR2 YYNGEE. CDR3 length: 15 amino acids. CDR3 residues: CASSVTSGVAETQYF. Partial CDR3 DNA: TGTGCCAGCAGCGTAACGTCGGGGGTCGCAGAGACC.

As concerns this clone: The CDR3 end lies 3 residues beyond the end of the read and is filled in from the germline J gene. This rearrangement joins TRBV18 to TRBJ1-2; 9 bases match TRBD1. Germline lookup yields CDR1 KGHSH and CDR2 LQKENI. The CDR3 has 22 amino acids. Trimming cost V 0 bases and J 4 bases; bases outside gene matches: 24. The covered CDR3 bases are TGTGCCAGCTCACCACCGTACAAAGTAGGATACCGGGACAGGGATGTTGGCTATGGC. As protein: CASSPPYKVGYRDRDVGYG. The full CDR3 protein is CASSPPYKVGYRDRDVGYGYTF.

This clone ranks as medium-sized. Coverage ceases 3 residues before the CDR3 finishes, and the germline J gene fills in the end. This sequence joins TRBV29-1 and TRBJ1-1; D ambiguous. This CDR3 has 14 amino acids. CDR1 is SQVTM, CDR2 ANQGSEA, per germline. Trimming removed 4 bases at V and 3 bases at J, with 15 bases between. The CDR3 sequence is CSVARVRRDTEAFF. The DNA read from the CDR3 is TGCAGCGTTGCCCGGGTAAGGCGGGACACTGAA.

The sample holds many counts of this clone. An end of the junction does not agree with germline; a read error may underlie this. The CDR3 end is not reached by the read, which stops 3 residues before it; the germline J gene fills it in. The chain is built from TRBV7-2 and TRBJ1-3; 8 bases align to TRBD1. The CDR3 contains 16 residues. Germline values: CDR1 SGHTA, CDR2 FQGNSA. The DNA read from the CDR3 is TGTGCCAGCAGCCTAGCCCAGGGGGCCCTCGGAAACACC. Its translation is CASSLAQGALGNT. The full CDR3 reads CASSLAQGALGNTIYF.

This clone showed up just a few times. The CDR3 end is not reached by the read, which stops 3 residues before it; the germline J gene fills it in. The chain links TRBV7-8 to TRBJ2-1; D perhaps matches TRBD2 (6 bases). Looked up from germline, CDR1 is SGHVS and CDR2 is FQNEAQ. The CDR3 length is 15 residues. Deletions cut 5 bases from V and 7 bases from J, with 18 bases between. The DNA read from the CDR3 is TGTGCCAGCAGCCCCCGGGACTTAGCTGTGAATGAG. It yields the protein CASSPRDLAVNE. The full-length CDR3 reads as CASSPRDLAVNEQFF.

In this sample, this clone turned up a few times. The read falls 3 residues short of the CDR3 end, and the missing part is taken from the germline J gene. The V gene is TRBV19, the J gene TRBJ1-4, with 7 nucleotides matching TRBD1. Trimming at V came to 5 bases and at J to 1 base, leaving 4 bases not matched to a gene. Per germline, CDR1 LNHDA and CDR2 SQIVND (reference sequence). The CDR3 has 15 residues. The CDR3 bases that were read are TGTGCCAGTAGTCCATACAGGGGAACTAATGAAAAA. Its translation: CASSPYRGTNEK. The complete CDR3 sequence is CASSPYRGTNEKLFF. Full variable domain (outside the CDR3, taken from reference TRBV19 and TRBJ1-4): DGGITQSPKYLFRKEGQNVTLSCEQNLNHDAMYWYRQDPGQGLRLIYYSQIVNDFQKGDIAEGYSVSREKKESFPLTVTSAQKNPTAFYLCASSPYRGTNEKLFFGSGTQLSVL.

This clone was seen ten or more times. The CDR3 end falls 3 residues outside the read, so it is completed with the germline J gene. The V gene is TRBV7-3, the J gene TRBJ1-1; the match to TRBD1 covers 10 bases. Germline V CDR1 and CDR2: SGHTA, FQGTGA. This CDR3 has 15 residues. The CDR3 sequence is CASSLDRGQSIEAFF. CDR3 bases read: TGTGCCAGCAGCTTAGACAGGGGGCAAAGCATCGAA.

Notes on this clone: The read terminates 3 residues ahead of where the CDR3 ends, so the germline J gene completes it. The chain has TRBV11-1 and TRBJ1-5; no definite D call. The CDR3 has 14 amino acids. Trimming took 3 bases from V and 0 from J, leaving 6 bases between them. Germline V CDR1 and CDR2: SGHAT, FQDESV (reference sequence). The CDR3 bases that were read are TGTGCCAGCAGCTTCCACAGTAGCAATCAGCCC. It translates to CASSFHSSNQP. The entire CDR3 is CASSFHSSNQPQHF.

This clone was detected ten times or more. The read terminates 3 residues ahead of where the CDR3 ends, so the germline J gene completes it. The J gene is TRBJ2-1, the V gene TRBV20-1; 8 nucleotides match TRBD2. Germline values: CDR1 DFQATT, CDR2 SNEGSKA (reference sequence). The V segment lost 5 bases and the J segment 2 bases; nucleotides outside the gene matches: 8. The CDR3 is 15 amino acids. CDR3 loop: CSAEPGLVTYNEQFF. The DNA read from the CDR3 is TGCAGTGCTGAACCGGGACTAGTGACCTACAATGAG.

About this clone: The CDR3 end lies 3 residues beyond the end of the read and is filled in from the germline J gene. The V gene is TRBV19, the J gene TRBJ2-3; D unresolved. Per the germline V gene, CDR1 is LNHDA and CDR2 is SQIVND (reference sequence). The CDR3 covers 14 residues. The V end lost 2 bases, the J end lost 2 bases, and 8 bases lay between the germline ends. The sequenced CDR3 bases are TGTGCCAGTAGTATACAGGATACCACAGATACG. Translated: CASSIQDTTDT. In full, the CDR3 reads CASSIQDTTDTQYF. The whole variable domain, filled in from reference TRBV19 and TRBJ2-3, reads DGGITQSPKYLFRKEGQNVTLSCEQNLNHDAMYWYRQDPGQGLRLIYYSQIVNDFQKGDIAEGYSVSREKKESFPLTVTSAQKNPTAFYLCASSIQDTTDTQYFGPGTRLTVL.